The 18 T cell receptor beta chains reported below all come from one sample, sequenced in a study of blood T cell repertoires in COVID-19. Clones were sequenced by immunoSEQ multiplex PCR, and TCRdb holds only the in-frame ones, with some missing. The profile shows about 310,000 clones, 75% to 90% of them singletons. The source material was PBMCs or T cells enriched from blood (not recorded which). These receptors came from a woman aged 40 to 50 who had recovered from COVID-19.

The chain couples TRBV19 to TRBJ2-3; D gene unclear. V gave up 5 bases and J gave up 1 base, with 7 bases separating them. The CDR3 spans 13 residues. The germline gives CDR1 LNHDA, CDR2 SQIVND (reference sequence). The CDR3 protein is CASSEEGTDTQYF. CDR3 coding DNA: TGTGCCAGTAGTGAAGAGGGCACAGATACGCAGTATTTT. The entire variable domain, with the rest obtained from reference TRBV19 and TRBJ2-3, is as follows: DGGITQSPKYLFRKEGQNVTLSCEQNLNHDAMYWYRQDPGQGLRLIYYSQIVNDFQKGDIAEGYSVSREKKESFPLTVTSAQKNPTAFYLCASSEEGTDTQYFGPGTRLTVL.

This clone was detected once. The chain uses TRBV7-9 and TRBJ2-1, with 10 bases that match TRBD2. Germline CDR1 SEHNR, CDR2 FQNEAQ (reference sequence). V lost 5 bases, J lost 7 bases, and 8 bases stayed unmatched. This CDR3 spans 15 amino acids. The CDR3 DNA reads TGTGCCAGCAGCCCAGCGGGAGGGATTAGGAATGAGCAGTTCTTC. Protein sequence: CASSPAGGIRNEQFF.

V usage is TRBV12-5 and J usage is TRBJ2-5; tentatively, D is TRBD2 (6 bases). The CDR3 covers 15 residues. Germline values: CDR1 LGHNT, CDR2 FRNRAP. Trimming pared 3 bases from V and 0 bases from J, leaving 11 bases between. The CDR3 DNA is TGTGCTAGTGGTTTCGCCGGGGGAAACCAAGAGACCCAGTACTTC. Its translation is CASGFAGGNQETQYF.

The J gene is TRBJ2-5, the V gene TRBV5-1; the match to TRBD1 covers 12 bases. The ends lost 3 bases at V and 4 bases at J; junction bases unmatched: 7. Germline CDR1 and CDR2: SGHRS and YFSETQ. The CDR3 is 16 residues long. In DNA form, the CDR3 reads TGCGCCAGCAGCTCGTCCGGGACAGGGGGCGCAGAGACCCAGTACTTC. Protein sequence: CASSSSGTGGAETQYF.

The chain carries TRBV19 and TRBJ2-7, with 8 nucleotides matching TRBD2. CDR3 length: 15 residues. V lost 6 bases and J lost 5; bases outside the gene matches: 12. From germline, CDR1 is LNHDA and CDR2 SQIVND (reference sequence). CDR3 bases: TGTGCCAGTAGCCACATCGGGGGGGGATCCCACGAGCAGTACTTC. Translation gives CASSHIGGGSHEQYF.

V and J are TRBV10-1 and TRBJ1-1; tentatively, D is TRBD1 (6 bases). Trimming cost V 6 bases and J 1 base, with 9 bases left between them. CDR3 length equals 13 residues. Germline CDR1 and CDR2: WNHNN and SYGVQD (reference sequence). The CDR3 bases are TGCGCCAGCAGAATGACAGGGAACACTGAAGCTTTCTTT. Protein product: CASRMTGNTEAFF.

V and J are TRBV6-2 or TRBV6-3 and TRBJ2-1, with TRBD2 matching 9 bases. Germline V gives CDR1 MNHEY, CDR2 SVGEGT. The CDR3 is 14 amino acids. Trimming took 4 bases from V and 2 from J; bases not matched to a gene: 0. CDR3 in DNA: TGTGCCAGCAGTTCTAGCGGGACCTACAATGAGCAGTTCTTC. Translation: CASSSSGTYNEQFF.

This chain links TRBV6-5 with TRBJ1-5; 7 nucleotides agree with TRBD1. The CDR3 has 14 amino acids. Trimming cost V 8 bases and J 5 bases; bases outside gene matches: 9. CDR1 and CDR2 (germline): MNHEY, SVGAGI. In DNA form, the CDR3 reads TGTGCCAGCGGCGTTCGACAGGGAGATCAGCCCCAGCATTTT. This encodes CASGVRQGDQPQHF.

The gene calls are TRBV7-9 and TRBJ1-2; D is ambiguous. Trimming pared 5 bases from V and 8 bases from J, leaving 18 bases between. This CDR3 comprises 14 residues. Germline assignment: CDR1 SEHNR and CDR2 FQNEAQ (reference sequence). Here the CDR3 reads CASSRLLAYGGYTF. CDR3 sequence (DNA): TGTGCCAGCAGCCGGCTCCTAGCATACGGCGGCTACACCTTC.

Here the CDR3 reads CASSPRGGSGNQPQHF. For the CDR3, the DNA is TGTGCCAGCTCACCAAGGGGGGGATCCGGCAATCAGCCCCAGCATTTT. J is TRBJ1-5 and V is TRBV3-1 (or the pseudogene TRBV3-2), with D tentatively TRBD1 (6 bases). The CDR3 spans 16 residues. Germline lookup yields CDR1 LGHDT and CDR2 YNNKEL (reference sequence). The V end lost 8 bases, the J end lost 2 bases, and 19 bases lay between the germline ends.

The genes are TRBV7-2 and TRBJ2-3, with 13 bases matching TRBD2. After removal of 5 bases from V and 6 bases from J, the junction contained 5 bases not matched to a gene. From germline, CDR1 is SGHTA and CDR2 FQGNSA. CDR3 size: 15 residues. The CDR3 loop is CASSTLAGGPDTQYF. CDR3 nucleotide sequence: TGTGCCAGCAGCACACTAGCGGGGGGGCCGGATACGCAGTATTTT.

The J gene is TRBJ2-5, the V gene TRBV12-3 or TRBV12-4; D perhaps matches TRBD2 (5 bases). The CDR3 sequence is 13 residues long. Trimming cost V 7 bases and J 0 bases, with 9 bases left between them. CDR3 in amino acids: CASTSGYQETQYF. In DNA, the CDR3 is TGTGCCAGCACCTCGGGGTACCAAGAGACCCAGTACTTC.

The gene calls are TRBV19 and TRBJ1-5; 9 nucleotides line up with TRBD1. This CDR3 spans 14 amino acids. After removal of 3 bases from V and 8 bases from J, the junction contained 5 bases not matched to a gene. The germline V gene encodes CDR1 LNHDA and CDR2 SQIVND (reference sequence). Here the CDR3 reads CASSIQGQGKPQHF. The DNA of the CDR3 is TGTGCCAGTAGTATCCAGGGACAGGGCAAGCCCCAGCATTTT.

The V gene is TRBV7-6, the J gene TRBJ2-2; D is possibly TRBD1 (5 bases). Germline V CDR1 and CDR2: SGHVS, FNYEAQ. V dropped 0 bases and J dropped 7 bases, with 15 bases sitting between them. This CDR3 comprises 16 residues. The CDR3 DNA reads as TGTGCCAGCAGCTTAGCGATGACAGACGCCCACGGGGAGCTGTTTTTT. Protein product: CASSLAMTDAHGELFF.

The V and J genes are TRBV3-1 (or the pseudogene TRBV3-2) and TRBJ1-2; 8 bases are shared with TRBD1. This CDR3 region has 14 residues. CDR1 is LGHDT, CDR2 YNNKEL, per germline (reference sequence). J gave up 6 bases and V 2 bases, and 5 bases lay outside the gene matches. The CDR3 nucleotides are TGTGCCAGCAGCCAAATCCAGGGGGCGGATGGCTACACCTTC. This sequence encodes CASSQIQGADGYTF.

The CDR3 nucleotides are TGTGCCAGCAGACATCCGGGACTAGCGGGAATCGAGCAGTACTTC. This gives the protein CASRHPGLAGIEQYF. The chain recombines TRBV11-2 with TRBJ2-7; 13 bases fit TRBD2. CDR3 length: 15 residues. V shed 6 bases and J 6 bases; nucleotides not matched to a gene: 8. Germline V CDR1 and CDR2: SGHAT, FQNNGV. Full variable domain (outside the CDR3, taken from reference TRBV11-2 and TRBJ2-7): EAGVAQSPRYKIIEKRQSVAFWCNPISGHATLYWYQQILGQGPKLLIQFQNNGVVDDSQLPKDRFSAERLKGVDSTLKIQPAKLEDSAVYLCASRHPGLAGIEQYFGPGTRLTVT.

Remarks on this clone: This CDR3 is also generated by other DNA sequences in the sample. CDR3 bases: TGTGCCAGCAGTTTCGTCAGGGACACTGAAGCTTTCTTT. Amino acids: CASSFVRDTEAFF. The rearrangement joins TRBV12-3 or TRBV12-4 to TRBJ1-1, with D possibly matching TRBD1 (5 bases). The V and J ends lost 3 bases and 3 bases respectively, with 8 bases between them. The CDR3 has 13 residues.

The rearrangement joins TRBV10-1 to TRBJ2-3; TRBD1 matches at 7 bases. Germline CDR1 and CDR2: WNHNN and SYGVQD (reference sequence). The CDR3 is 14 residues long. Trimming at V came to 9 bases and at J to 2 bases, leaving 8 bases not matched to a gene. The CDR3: CARERGQDTDTQYF. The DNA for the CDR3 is TGCGCCAGAGAAAGGGGGCAGGACACAGATACGCAGTATTTT.